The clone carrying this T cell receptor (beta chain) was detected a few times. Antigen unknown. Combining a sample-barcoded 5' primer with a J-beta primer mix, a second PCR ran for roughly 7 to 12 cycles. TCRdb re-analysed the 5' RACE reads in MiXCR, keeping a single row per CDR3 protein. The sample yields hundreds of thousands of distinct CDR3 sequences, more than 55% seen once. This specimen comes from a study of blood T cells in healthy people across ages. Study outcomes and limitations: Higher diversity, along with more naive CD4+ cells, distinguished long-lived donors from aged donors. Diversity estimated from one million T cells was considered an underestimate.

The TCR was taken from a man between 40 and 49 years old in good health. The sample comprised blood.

The DNA of the CDR3 is TGCAGTGCTAGAGATCCGGGACAGGGGGCAGGGGGACCCCAGCATTTT. This codes for CSARDPGQGAGGPQHF. This rearrangement joins TRBV20-1 to TRBJ1-5; 12 positions match TRBD1. This CDR3 region has 16 residues. The V segment lost 0 bases and the J segment 10 bases; nucleotides outside the gene matches: 10. CDR1 and CDR2 (germline): DFQATT, SNEGSKA (reference sequence).